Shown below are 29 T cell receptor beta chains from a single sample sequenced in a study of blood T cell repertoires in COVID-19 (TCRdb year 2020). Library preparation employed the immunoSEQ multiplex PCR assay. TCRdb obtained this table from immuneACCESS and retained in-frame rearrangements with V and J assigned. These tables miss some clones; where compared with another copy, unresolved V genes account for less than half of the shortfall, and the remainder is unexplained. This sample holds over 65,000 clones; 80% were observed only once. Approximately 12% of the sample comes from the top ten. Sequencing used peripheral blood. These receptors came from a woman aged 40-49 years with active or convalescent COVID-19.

CDR3 nucleotide sequence: TGTGCCACCAGTGACCTTAATTTACAAGAGACCCAGTACTTC. This codes for CATSDLNLQETQYF. The chain has TRBV24-1 and TRBJ2-5; D not resolved. Germline CDR1 KGHDR, CDR2 SFDVKD. CDR3 length: 14 amino acids. V was shortened by 4 bases and J by 2 bases, with 10 bases between the two germline ends.

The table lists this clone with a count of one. The CDR3 protein is CASSSGTGVFGTEAFF. The DNA of the CDR3 is TGTGCCAGCTCTTCCGGGACAGGGGTTTTCGGCACTGAAGCTTTCTTT. The chain couples TRBV18 to TRBJ1-1; 10 bases fit TRBD1. The germline CDR1 and CDR2 sequences are KGHSH and LQKENI. The CDR3 consists of 16 residues. V shed 6 bases, J shed 4 bases, and the junction held 11 bases outside the gene matches.

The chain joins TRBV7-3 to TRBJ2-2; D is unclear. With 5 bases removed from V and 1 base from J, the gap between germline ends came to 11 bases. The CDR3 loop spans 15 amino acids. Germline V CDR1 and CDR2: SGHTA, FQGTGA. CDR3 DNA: TGTGCCAGCAGCGCAGAGGCGGTGAACACCGGGGAGCTGTTTTTT. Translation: CASSAEAVNTGELFF.

As DNA, the CDR3 is TGTGCCAGCAGCAAAAAAAATCGAGTGGACAGGGGAAACACTGAAGCTTTCTTT. Amino acid sequence: CASSKKNRVDRGNTEAFF. This chain links TRBV21-1 with TRBJ1-1; the D call of TRBD1 is as the table states it, not checked on the DNA. TRBV21-1 is shown as a pseudogene. This CDR3 region has 18 residues.

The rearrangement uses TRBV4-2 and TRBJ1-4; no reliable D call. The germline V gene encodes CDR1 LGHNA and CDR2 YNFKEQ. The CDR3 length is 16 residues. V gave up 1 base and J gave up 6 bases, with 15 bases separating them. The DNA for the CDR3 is TGTGCCAGCAGCCAAGTAGCGCTCTTTCAGGATGAAAAACTGTTTTTT. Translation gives CASSQVALFQDEKLFF.

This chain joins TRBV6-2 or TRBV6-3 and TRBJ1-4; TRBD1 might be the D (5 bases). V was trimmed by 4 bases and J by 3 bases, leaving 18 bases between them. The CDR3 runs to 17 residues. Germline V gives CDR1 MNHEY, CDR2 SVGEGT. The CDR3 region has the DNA TGTGCCAGCAGTTGGTCTCCGACAGTCACTTCTAATGAAAAACTGTTTTTT. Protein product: CASSWSPTVTSNEKLFF.

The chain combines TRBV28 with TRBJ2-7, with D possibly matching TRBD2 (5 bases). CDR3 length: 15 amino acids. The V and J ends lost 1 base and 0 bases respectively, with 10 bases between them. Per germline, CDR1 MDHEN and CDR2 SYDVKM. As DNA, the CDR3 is TGTGCCAGCAGTTTATTTGTCACTAGCTCCTACGAGCAGTACTTC. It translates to CASSLFVTSSYEQYF.

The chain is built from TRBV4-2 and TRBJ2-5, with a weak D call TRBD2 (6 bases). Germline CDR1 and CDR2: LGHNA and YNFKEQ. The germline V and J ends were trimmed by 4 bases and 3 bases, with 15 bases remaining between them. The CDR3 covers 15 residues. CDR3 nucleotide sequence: TGTGCCAGCAGCCGCGAGGGACTGAATGAAGAGACCCAGTACTTC. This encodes CASSREGLNEETQYF.

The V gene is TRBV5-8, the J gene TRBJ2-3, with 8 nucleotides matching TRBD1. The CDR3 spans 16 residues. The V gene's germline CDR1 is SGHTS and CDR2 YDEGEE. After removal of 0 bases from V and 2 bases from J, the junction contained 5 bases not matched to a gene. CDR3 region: CASSLDRGYNTDTQYF. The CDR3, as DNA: TGTGCCAGCAGCTTGGACAGGGGGTATAACACAGATACGCAGTATTTT. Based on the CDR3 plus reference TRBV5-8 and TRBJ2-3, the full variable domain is EAGVTQSPTHLIKTRGQQATLRCSPISGHTSVYWYQQALGLGLQFLLWYDEGEERNRGNFPPRFSGRQFPNYSSELNVNALELEDSALYLCASSLDRGYNTDTQYFGPGTRLTVL.

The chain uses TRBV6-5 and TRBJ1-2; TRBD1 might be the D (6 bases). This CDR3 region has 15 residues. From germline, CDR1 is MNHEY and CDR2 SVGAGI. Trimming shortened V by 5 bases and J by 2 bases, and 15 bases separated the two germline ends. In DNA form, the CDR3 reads TGTGCCAGCAGTAAGGAGACAGGTTCGAACTATGGCTACACCTTC. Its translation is CASSKETGSNYGYTF.

CDR3 DNA sequence: TGTGCCAGCAGCTTCGGCGGGAGTTCTGGCACAGATACGCAGTATTTT. It yields the protein CASSFGGSSGTDTQYF. The J gene is TRBJ2-3, the V gene TRBV11-2; 7 bases are shared with TRBD2. Germline-derived CDR1 and CDR2 are SGHAT and FQNNGV. V lost 3 bases and J lost 1; bases outside the gene matches: 7. The CDR3 totals 16 residues.

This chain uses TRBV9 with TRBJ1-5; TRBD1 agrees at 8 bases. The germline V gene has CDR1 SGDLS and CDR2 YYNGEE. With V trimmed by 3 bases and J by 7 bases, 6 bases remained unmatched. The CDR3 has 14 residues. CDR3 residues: CASSATGDYQPQHF. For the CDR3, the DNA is TGTGCCAGCAGCGCGACAGGGGACTACCAGCCCCAGCATTTT. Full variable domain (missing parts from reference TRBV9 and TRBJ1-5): DSGVTQTPKHLITATGQRVTLRCSPRSGDLSVYWYQQSLDQGLQFLIQYYNGEERAKGNILERFSAQQFPDLHSELNLSSLELGDSALYFCASSATGDYQPQHFGDGTRLSIL.

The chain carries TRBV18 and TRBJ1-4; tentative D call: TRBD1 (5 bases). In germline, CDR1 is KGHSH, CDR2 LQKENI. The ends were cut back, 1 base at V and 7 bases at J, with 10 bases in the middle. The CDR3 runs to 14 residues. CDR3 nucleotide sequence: TGTGCCAGCTCACCACGCGGGGGGGGTGAAAAACTGTTTTTT. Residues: CASSPRGGGEKLFF.

CDR3 in DNA: TGTGCCAGCAGTACGATAACCGTTACGATTGGGGCCGTATACGAGCAGTACTTC. It yields the protein CASSTITVTIGAVYEQYF. This sequence joins TRBV6-2 or TRBV6-3 and TRBJ2-7; perhaps TRBD1 as D (5 bases). The germline gives CDR1 MNHEY, CDR2 SVGEGT. Trimming removed 5 bases at V and 4 bases at J, with 27 bases between. The CDR3 is 18 amino acids.

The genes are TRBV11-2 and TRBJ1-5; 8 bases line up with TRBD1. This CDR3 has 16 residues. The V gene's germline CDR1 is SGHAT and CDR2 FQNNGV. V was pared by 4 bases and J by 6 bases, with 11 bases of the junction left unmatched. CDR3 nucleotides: TGTGCCAGCAGCTCTGGTCCGACAGGGGTCCGTCAGCCCCAGCATTTT. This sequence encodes CASSSGPTGVRQPQHF.

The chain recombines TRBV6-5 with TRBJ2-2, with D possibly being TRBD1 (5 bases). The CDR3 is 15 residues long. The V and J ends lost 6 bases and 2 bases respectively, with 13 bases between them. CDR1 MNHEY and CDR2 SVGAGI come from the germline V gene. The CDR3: CASRADSFNTGELFF. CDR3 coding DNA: TGTGCCAGCAGGGCTGACAGTTTCAACACCGGGGAGCTGTTTTTT.

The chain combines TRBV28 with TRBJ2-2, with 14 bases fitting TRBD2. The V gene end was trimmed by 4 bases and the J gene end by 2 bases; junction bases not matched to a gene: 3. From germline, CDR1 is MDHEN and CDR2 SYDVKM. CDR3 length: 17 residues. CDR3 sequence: CASSSGTSGGNTGELFF. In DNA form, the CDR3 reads TGTGCCAGCAGTTCCGGGACTAGCGGGGGTAACACCGGGGAGCTGTTTTTT. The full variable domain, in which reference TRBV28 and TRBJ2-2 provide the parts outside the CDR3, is DVKVTQSSRYLVKRTGEKVFLECVQDMDHENMFWYRQDPGLGLRLIYFSYDVKMKEKGDIPEGYSVSREKKERFSLILESASTNQTSMYLCASSSGTSGGNTGELFFGEGSRLTVL.

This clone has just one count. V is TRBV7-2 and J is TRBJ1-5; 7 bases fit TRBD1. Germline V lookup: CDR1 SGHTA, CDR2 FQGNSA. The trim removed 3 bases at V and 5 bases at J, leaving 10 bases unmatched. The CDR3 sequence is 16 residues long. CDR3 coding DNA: TGTGCCAGCAGCTTTACGTCGACAGGGACGCATCAGCCCCAGCATTTT. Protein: CASSFTSTGTHQPQHF.

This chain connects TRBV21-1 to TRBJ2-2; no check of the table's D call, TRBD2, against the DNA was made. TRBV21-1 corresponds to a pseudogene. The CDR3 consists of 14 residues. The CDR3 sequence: CASSKLRGTGELFF. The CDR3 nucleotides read TGTGCCAGCAGCAAACTGAGAGGCACCGGGGAGCTGTTTTTT.

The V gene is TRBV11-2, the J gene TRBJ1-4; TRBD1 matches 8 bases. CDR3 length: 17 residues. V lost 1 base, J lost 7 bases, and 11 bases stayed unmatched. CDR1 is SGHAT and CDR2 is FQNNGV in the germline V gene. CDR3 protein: CASSLVGLTGGSEKLFF. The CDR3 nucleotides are TGTGCCAGCAGCTTAGTCGGCCTAACAGGGGGGAGTGAAAAACTGTTTTTT.

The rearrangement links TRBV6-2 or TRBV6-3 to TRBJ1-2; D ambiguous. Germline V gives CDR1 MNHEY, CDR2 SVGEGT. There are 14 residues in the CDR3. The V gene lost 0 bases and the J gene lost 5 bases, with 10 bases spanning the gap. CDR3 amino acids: CASSYSGSRYGYTF. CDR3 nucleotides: TGTGCCAGCAGTTACTCGGGCTCACGGTATGGCTACACCTTC.

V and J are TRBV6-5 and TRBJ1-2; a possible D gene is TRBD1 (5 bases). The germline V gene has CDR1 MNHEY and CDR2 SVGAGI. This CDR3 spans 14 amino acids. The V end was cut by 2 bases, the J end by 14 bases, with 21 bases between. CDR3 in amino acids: CASSYPEDSRIVTF. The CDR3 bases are TGTGCCAGCAGTTACCCAGAAGACAGCCGGATCGTGACCTTC.

The CDR3 region is CASSYRVNTGELFF. Here the CDR3 DNA reads TGTGCCAGCAGTTACCGGGTTAACACCGGGGAGCTGTTTTTT. V is TRBV6-2 or TRBV6-3 and J is TRBJ2-2; the D is unclear. Deletions cut 2 bases from V and 2 bases from J, with 6 bases between. The CDR3 is 14 residues long. Germline CDR1 MNHEY, CDR2 SVGEGT.

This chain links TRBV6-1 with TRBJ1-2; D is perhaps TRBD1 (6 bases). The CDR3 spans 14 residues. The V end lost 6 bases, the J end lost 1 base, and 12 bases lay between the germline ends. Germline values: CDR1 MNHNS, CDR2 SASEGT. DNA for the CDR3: TGTGCCAGCAGAGAACAGGGCCGTAACTATGGCTACACCTTC. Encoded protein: CASREQGRNYGYTF.

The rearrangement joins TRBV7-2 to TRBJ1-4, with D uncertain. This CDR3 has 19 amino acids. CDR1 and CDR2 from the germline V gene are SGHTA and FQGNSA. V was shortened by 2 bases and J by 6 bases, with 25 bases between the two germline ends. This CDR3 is CASSLWDGYGKGGDEKLFF. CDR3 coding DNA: TGTGCCAGCAGCTTATGGGATGGGTATGGAAAGGGCGGGGATGAAAAACTGTTTTTT.

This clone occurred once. CDR3 sequence: CASSIQGAIGEQFF. In DNA form, the CDR3 reads TGTGCCAGTAGTATCCAGGGGGCTATAGGTGAGCAGTTCTTC. The chain is built from TRBV19 and TRBJ2-1; 8 bases line up with TRBD1. This CDR3 is built from 14 residues. CDR1 and CDR2 from the germline V gene are LNHDA and SQIVND (reference sequence). The junction had 7 bases not matched to a gene; V was cut back by 3 bases and J by 9 bases.

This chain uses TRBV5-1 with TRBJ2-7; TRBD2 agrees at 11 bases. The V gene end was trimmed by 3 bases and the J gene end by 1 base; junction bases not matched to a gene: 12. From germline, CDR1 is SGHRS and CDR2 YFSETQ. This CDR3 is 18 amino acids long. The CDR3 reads CASSSTPLGTSGSYEQYF. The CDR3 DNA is TGCGCCAGCAGCTCGACCCCTCTCGGGACTAGCGGATCCTACGAGCAGTACTTC.

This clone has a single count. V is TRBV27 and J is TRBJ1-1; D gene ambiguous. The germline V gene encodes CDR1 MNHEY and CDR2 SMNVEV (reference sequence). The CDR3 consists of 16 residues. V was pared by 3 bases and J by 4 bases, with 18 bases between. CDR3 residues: CASSLRNRDYGTEAFF. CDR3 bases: TGTGCCAGCAGTTTGAGGAATCGGGATTATGGCACTGAAGCTTTCTTT.

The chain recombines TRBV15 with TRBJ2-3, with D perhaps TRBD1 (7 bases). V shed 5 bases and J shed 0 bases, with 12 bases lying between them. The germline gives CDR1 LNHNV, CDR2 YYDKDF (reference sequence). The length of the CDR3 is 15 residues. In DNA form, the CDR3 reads TGTGCCACCAGCCAGCAGGGGGGTAGCACAGATACGCAGTATTTT. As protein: CATSQQGGSTDTQYF. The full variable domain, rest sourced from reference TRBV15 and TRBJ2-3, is DAMVIQNPRYQVTQFGKPVTLSCSQTLNHNVMYWYQQKSSQAPKLLFHYYDKDFNNEADTPDNFQSRRPNTSFCFLDIRSPGLGDTAMYLCATSQQGGSTDTQYFGPGTRLTVL.